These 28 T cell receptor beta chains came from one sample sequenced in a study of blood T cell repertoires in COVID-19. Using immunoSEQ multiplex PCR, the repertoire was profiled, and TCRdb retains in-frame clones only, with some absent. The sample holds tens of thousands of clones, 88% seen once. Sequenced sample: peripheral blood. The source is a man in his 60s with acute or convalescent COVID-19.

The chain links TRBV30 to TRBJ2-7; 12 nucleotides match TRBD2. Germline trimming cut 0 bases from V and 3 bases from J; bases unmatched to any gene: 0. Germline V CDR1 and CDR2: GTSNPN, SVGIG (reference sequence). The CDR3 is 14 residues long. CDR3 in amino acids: CAWSVTSGSYEQYF. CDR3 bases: TGTGCCTGGAGTGTGACTAGCGGGAGCTACGAGCAGTACTTC.

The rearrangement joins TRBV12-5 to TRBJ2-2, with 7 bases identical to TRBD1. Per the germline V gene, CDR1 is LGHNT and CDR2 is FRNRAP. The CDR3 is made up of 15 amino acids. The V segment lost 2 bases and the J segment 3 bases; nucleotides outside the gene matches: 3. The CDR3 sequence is CASGLNRGHTGELFF. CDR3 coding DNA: TGTGCTAGTGGTTTGAACAGGGGCCACACCGGGGAGCTGTTTTTT. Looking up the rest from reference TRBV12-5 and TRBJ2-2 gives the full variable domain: DARVTQTPRHKVTEMGQEVTMRCQPILGHNTVFWYRQTMMQGLELLAYFRNRAPLDDSGMPKDRFSAEMPDATLATLKIQPSEPRDSAVYFCASGLNRGHTGELFFGEGSRLTVL.

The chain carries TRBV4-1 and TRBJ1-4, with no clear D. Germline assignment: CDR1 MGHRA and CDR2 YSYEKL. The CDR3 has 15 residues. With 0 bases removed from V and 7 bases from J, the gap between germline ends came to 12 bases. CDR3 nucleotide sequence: TGCGCCAGCAGCCAAGATCAACGGGGTAGTGAAAAACTGTTTTTT. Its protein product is CASSQDQRGSEKLFF.

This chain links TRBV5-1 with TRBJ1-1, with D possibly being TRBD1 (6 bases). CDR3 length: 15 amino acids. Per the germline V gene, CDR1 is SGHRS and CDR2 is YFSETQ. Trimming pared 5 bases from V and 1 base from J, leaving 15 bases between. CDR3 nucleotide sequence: TGCGCCAGCAGTCTGACAGGAGTGAAGAACACTGAAGCTTTCTTT. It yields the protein CASSLTGVKNTEAFF.

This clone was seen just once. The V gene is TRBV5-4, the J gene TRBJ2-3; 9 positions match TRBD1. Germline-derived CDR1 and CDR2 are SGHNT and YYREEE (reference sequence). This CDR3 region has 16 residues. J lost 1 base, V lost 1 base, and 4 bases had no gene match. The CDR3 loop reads CASSLRQGVRTDTQYF. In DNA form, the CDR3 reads TGTGCCAGCAGCTTGCGACAGGGGGTTCGCACAGATACGCAGTATTTT.

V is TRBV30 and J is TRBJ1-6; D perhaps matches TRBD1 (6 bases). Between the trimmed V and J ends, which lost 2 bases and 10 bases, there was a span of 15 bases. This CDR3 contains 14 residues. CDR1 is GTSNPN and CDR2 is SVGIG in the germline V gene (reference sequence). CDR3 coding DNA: TGTGCCTGGAGTATACCAGGGGATGGCTCACCCCTCCACTTT. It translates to CAWSIPGDGSPLHF.

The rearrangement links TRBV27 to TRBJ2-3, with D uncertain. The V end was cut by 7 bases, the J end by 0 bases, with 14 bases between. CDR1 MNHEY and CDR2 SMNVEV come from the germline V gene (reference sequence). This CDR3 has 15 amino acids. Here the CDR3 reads CASTYSHPSTDTQYF. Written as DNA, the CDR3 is TGTGCCAGCACCTATAGCCATCCTAGCACAGATACGCAGTATTTT.

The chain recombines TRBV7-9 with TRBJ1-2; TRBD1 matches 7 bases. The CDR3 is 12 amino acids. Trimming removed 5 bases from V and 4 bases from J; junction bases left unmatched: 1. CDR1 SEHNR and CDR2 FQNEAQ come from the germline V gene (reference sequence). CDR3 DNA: TGTGCCAGCAGCCGGGACAGCTATGGCTACACCTTC. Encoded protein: CASSRDSYGYTF.

CDR3 in DNA: TGTGCCAGCAGCCATCGCCTCCGGACTAGCGGAAGCACAGATACGCAGTATTTT. Encoded protein: CASSHRLRTSGSTDTQYF. The V and J genes are TRBV3-1 (or the pseudogene TRBV3-2) and TRBJ2-3; 10 nucleotides line up with TRBD2. V trimming: 3 bases; J trimming: 0 bases; junction bases outside the gene matches: 9. The CDR3 consists of 18 residues. Germline CDR1 is LGHDT and CDR2 is YNNKEL (reference sequence).

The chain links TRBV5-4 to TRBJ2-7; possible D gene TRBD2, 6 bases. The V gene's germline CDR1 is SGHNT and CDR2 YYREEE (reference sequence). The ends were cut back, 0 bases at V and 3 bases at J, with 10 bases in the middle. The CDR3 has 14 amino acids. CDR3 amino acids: CASSLGQGLYEQYF. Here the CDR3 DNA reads TGTGCCAGCAGCTTGGGCCAGGGACTCTACGAGCAGTACTTC.

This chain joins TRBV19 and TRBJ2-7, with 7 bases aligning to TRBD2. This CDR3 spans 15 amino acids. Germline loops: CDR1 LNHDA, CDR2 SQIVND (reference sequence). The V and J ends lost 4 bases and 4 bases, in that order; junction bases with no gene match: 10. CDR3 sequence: CASSTQGGRGYEQYF. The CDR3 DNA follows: TGTGCCAGTAGTACCCAGGGCGGGAGAGGGTACGAGCAGTACTTC.

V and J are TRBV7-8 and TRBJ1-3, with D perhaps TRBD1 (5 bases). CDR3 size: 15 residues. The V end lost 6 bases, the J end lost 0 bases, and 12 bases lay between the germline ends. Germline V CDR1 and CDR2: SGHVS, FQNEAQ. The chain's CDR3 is CASSRGGDSGNTIYF. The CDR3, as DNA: TGTGCCAGCAGTCGGGGGGGGGACTCTGGAAACACCATATATTTT.

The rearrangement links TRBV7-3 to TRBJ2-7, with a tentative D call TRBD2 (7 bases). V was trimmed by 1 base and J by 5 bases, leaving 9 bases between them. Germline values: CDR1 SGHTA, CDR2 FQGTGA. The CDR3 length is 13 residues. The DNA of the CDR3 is TGTGCCAGCAGCTTAAGCGGGGGCAACGAGCAGTACTTC. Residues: CASSLSGGNEQYF.

The CDR3 protein is CASKTATGAGTEAFF. CDR3 DNA: TGTGCCAGCAAGACTGCGACAGGGGCCGGAACTGAAGCTTTCTTT. The rearrangement uses TRBV2 and TRBJ1-1, with 8 bases identical to TRBD1. Trimming removed 7 bases from V and 5 bases from J; junction bases left unmatched: 12. The CDR3 covers 15 residues. Germline loops: CDR1 SNHLY, CDR2 FYNNEI.

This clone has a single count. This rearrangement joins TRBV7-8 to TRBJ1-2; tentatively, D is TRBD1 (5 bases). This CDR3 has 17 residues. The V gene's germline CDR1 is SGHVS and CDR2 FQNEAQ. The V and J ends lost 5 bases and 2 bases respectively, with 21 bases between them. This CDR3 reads CASSAPPGDPSNYGYTF. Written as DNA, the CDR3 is TGTGCCAGCAGCGCACCACCGGGGGACCCTTCCAACTATGGCTACACCTTC.

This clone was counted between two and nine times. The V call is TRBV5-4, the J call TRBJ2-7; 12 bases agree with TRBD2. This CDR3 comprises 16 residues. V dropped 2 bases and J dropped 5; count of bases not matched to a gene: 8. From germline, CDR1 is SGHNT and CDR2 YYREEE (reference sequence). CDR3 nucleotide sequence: TGTGCCAGCAGCTTTTTCCTAGCGGGAGGGCTCGACGAGCAGTACTTC. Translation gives CASSFFLAGGLDEQYF.

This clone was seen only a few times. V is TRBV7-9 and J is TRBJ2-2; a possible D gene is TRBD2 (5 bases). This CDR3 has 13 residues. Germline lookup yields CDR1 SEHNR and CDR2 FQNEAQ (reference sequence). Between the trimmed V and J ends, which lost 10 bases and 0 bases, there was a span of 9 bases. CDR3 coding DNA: TGTGCCAAGGGAGACGCGAACACCGGGGAGCTGTTTTTT. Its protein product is CAKGDANTGELFF.

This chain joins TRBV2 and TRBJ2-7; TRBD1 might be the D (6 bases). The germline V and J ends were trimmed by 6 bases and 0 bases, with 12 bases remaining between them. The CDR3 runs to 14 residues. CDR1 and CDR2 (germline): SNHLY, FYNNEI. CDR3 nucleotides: TGTGCCAGCAGATCCAACAGGGACTCCTACGAGCAGTACTTC. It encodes CASRSNRDSYEQYF.

CDR3 region: CASSQGPAGRNEQFF. Written as DNA, the CDR3 is TGTGCCAGCAGCCAAGGACCAGCAGGGCGCAATGAGCAGTTCTTC. This chain links TRBV3-1 (or the pseudogene TRBV3-2) with TRBJ2-1; a weak D match, TRBD1 (5 bases). This CDR3 comprises 15 residues. Germline CDR1 LGHDT, CDR2 YNNKEL (reference sequence). With 1 base removed from V and 6 bases from J, the gap between germline ends came to 13 bases.

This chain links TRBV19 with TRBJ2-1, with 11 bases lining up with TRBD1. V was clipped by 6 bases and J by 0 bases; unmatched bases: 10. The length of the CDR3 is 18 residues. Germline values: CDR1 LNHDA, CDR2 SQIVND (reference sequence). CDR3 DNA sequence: TGTGCCAGTAGGGCCGGGACAGGGGGACTGGGCTCCTACAATGAGCAGTTCTTC. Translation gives CASRAGTGGLGSYNEQFF.

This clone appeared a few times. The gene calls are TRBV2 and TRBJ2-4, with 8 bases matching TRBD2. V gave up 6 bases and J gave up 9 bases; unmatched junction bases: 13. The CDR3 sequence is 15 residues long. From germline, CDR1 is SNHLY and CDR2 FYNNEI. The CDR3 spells CASSRDGSGGSIQYF. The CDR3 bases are TGTGCCAGCAGCCGGGACGGGTCGGGAGGGAGCATTCAGTACTTC.

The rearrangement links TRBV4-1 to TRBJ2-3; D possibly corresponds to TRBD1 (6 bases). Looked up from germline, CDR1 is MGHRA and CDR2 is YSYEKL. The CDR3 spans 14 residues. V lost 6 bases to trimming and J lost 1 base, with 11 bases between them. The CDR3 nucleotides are TGCGCCAGCAGTCTCAGGGGCGGCACAGATACGCAGTATTTT. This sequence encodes CASSLRGGTDTQYF.

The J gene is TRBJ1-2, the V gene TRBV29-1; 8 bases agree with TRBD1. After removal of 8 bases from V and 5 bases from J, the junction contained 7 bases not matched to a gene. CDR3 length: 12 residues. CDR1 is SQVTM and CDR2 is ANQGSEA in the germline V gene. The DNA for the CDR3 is TGCAGCCCCAGGGGGACAGGTTATGGCTACACCTTC. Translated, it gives CSPRGTGYGYTF.

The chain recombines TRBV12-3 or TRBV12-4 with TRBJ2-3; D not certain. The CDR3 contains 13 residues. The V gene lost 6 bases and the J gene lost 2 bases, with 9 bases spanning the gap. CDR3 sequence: CASRLRNTDTQYF. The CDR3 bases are TGTGCCAGCAGACTAAGGAACACAGATACGCAGTATTTT.

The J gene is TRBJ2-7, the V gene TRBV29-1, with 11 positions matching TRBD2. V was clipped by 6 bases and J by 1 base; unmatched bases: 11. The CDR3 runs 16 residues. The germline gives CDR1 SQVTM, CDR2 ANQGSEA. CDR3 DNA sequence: TGCAGCGTCAGAGGTGGGACTAGCGGCAGTTCCTACGAGCAGTACTTC. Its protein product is CSVRGGTSGSSYEQYF.

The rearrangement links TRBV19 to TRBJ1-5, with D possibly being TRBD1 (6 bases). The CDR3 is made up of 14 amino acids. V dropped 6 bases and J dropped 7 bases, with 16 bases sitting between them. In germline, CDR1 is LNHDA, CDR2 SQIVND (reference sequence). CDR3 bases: TGTGCCAGTAGCGACGGGGGGCTCAGGCAGCCCCAGCATTTT. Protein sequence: CASSDGGLRQPQHF.

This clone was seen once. The CDR3 coding sequence is TGTGCCAGCAGAAGGGGGCATGGGGATACGCAGTATTTT. It codes for CASRRGHGDTQYF. The gene calls are TRBV6-5 and TRBJ2-3; TRBD1 matches at 7 bases. Germline V lookup: CDR1 MNHEY, CDR2 SVGAGI. The CDR3 sequence is 13 residues long. With 6 bases clipped from V and 6 bases from J, the junction kept 6 bases outside the gene matches.

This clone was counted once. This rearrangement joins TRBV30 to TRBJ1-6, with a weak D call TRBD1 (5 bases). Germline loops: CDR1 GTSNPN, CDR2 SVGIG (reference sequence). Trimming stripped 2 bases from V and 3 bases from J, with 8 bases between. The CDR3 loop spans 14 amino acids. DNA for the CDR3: TGTGCCTGGAGTATGCAGGGCTATAATTCACCCCTCCACTTT. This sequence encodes CAWSMQGYNSPLHF.